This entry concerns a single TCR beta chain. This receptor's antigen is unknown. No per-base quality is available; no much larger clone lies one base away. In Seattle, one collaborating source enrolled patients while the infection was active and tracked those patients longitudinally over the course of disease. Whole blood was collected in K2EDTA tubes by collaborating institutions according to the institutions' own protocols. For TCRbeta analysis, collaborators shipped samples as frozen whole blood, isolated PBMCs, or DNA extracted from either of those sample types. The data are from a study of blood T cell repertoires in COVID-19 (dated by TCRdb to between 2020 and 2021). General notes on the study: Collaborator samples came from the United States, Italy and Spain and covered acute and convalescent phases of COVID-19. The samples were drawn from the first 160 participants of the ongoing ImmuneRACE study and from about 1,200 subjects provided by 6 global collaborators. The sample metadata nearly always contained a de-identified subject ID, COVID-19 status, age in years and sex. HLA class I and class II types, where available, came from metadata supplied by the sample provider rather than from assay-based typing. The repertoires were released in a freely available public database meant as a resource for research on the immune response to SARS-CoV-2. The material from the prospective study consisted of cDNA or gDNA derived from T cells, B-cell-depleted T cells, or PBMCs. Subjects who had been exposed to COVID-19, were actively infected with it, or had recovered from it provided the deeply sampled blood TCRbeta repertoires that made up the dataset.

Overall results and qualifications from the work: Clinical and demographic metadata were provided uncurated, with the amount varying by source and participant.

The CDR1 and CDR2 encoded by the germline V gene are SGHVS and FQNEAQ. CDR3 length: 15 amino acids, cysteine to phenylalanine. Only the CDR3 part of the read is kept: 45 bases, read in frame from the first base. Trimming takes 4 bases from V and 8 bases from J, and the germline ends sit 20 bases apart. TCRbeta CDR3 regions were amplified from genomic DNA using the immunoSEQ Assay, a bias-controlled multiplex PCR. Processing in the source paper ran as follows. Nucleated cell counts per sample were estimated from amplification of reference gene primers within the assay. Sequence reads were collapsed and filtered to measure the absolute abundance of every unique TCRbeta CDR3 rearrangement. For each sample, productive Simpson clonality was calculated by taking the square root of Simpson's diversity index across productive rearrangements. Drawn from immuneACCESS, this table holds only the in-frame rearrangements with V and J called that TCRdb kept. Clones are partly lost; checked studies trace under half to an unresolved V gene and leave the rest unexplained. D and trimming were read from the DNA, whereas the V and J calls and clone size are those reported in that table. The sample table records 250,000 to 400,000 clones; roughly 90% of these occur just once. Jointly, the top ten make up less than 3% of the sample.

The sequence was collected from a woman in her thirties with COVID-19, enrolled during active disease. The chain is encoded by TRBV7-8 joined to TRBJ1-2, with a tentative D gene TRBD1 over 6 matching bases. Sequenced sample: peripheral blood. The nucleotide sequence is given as TGTGCCAGCAGCTCAACTCAGGGGTCCCTAGGAGGCTACACCTTC. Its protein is CASSSTQGSLGGYTF.